This T cell receptor beta chain was sequenced in a study of OX40 agonist ivuxolimab in advanced cancers. The V gene's germline CDR1 is MNHEY and CDR2 SVGAGI. The CDR3 runs 13 residues. Trimming cost V 11 bases and J 0 bases; bases outside gene matches: 6. This clone was recorded a few times. Peripheral blood came from all dose cohorts at three timepoints. Data came from immunoSEQ multiplex PCR; TCRdb stores just in-frame clones and leaves some out. Counted here are 70,000 to 95,000 clones, about 83% occurring once; the ten biggest clones make up about 0.8%. The clonotype originates from an adult with an advanced solid tumor such as melanoma, head and neck, liver or kidney cancer. The chain has TRBV6-5 and TRBJ1-2; TRBD1 aligns across 7 bases. The sample was CD4+ or CD8+ T cells sorted from blood, taken in a trial of the OX40 agonist ivuxolimab. The CDR3 is CAAGGGANYGYTF. CDR3 nucleotide sequence: TGTGCCGCAGGGGGAGGGGCTAACTATGGCTACACCTTC.